This T cell receptor beta chain was obtained from a study of T cells after posttransplantation cyclophosphamide. Study results and limitations: TRB clonality was highly associated with recipient CMV seropositivity and reactivation. Later post-transplant blood repertoires were often dominated by donor CD8+ memory clones. Tissue-infiltrating T cells from skin or gut overlapped little with blood T cells.

The CDR3 runs 14 residues. Trimming took off 1 base at V and 4 bases at J, with 10 bases between the two ends. Per germline, CDR1 SEHNR and CDR2 FQNEAQ (reference sequence). Assay: immunoSEQ multiplex PCR; the TCRdb copy retains only in-frame clones and omits some. Observed in the sample are 40,000 to 60,000 clones, none of them singletons. At least ten counts were recorded for this clone. The antigen remains undetermined. Sequencing input: PBMCs. The source is a man in his forties in good health, CMV-negative, and a related stem cell transplant donor. This chain connects TRBV7-9 to TRBJ1-1; D is undetermined. As DNA, the CDR3 is TGTGCCAGCAGCTTAGAGGGAGGAGGCACTGAAGCTTTCTTT. It encodes CASSLEGGGTEAFF.